The rows below give T cell receptor beta chains drawn from one sample of a study of cytomegalovirus exposure and HLA in healthy donors. Produced via immunoSEQ multiplex PCR; TCRdb's table is partial and in-frame only. The table has tens of thousands of clones, approximately 71% seen once; the top ten hold roughly 35%. Sequenced material: PBMCs. The receptors were sampled from a middle-aged man in good health and CMV-seropositive. CDR3s include the opening cysteine and the closing phenylalanine or tryptophan. The order of the fields is clone size, D gene, V gene, J gene, CDR3 protein, CDR3 DNA. D genes are given only for firm matches. Expanded clones get a size class; other rows say once, few or many, or leave the size out.

>NA|TRBD1|TRBV7-2|TRBJ1-1
CASSMNHRGPAFF
TGTGCCAGCAGCATGAACCACAGGGGGCCAGCTTTCTTT
>NA|TRBD1|TRBV7-2|TRBJ1-1
CASSFRQGMGEAFF
TGTGCCAGCAGCTTCAGACAGGGTATGGGCGAAGCTTTCTTT
>once|TRBD1|TRBV7-8|TRBJ1-5
CASSPAGYQGANQPQHF
TGTGCCAGCAGCCCCGCGGGGTACCAGGGGGCAAATCAGCCCCAGCATTTT
>NA|TRBD2|TRBV7-8|TRBJ2-3
CASSGTSGTDTQYF
TGTGCCAGCAGCGGGACTAGCGGGACAGATACGCAGTATTTT
>NA|TRBD1|TRBV25-1|TRBJ1-2
CASSAQRGPYGYTF
TGTGCCAGCAGTGCCCAAAGGGGGCCCTATGGCTACACCTTC
>NA|NA|TRBV30|TRBJ1-6
CAWSVEGYSPLHF
TGTGCCTGGAGTGTCGAGGGATATTCACCCCTCCACTTT
>NA|TRBD1|TRBV9|TRBJ1-5
CASSGTGIEGDQHF
TGTGCCAGCAGCGGGACAGGAATAGAGGGAGACCAGCATTTT
>NA|TRBD2|TRBV9|TRBJ2-5
CASSVGGGAQETQYF
TGTGCCAGCAGCGTAGGCGGGGGGGCCCAAGAGACCCAGTACTTC
>NA|NA|TRBV2|TRBJ1-2
CASQEGTGLTNYGYTF
TGTGCCAGTCAAGAGGGAACAGGGCTCACTAACTATGGCTACACCTTC
>NA|TRBD1|TRBV29-1|TRBJ1-1
CSVDLGQGAAQAFF
TGCAGCGTTGATCTTGGGCAGGGGGCAGCCCAAGCTTTCTTT
>NA|TRBD2|TRBV6-1|TRBJ2-1
CASSEGLGQGTRGNEQFF
TGTGCCAGCAGTGAAGGGTTGGGGCAGGGGACTAGAGGGAATGAGCAGTTCTTC
>few|NA|TRBV5-1|TRBJ2-7
CASSSAGSYEQYF
TGCGCCAGCAGCAGTGCAGGGTCCTACGAGCAGTACTTC
>few|TRBD2|TRBV5-1|TRBJ2-1
CASSLAGGVPNEQFF
TGCGCCAGCAGCTTGGCGGGGGGGGTCCCCAATGAGCAGTTCTTC
>NA|NA|TRBV25-1|TRBJ2-3
CASSEEALASETDTQYF
TGTGCCAGCAGTGAAGAGGCCCTAGCGAGTGAAACAGATACGCAGTATTTT
>few|TRBD1|TRBV7-8|TRBJ1-1
CASSPDVGQGWNTEAFF
TGTGCCAGCAGCCCAGATGTGGGACAGGGTTGGAACACTGAAGCTTTCTTT
>NA|TRBD1|TRBV5-4|TRBJ1-2
CASSLRLGGQGTGYTF
TGTGCCAGCAGCTTGAGGCTCGGGGGACAGGGGACCGGCTACACCTTC
>NA|NA|TRBV7-2|TRBJ2-1
CASSLGSREQFF
TGTGCCAGCAGCTTAGGGAGTAGAGAGCAGTTCTTC
>NA|TRBD2|TRBV7-6|TRBJ2-1
CASSHPPGLAEDNEQFF
TGTGCCAGCAGCCACCCACCGGGACTAGCGGAGGACAATGAGCAGTTCTTC
>few|NA|TRBV6-1|TRBJ1-3
CASRPVSGNTIYF
TGTGCCAGCAGACCGGTCTCTGGAAACACCATATATTTT
>NA|NA|TRBV25-1|TRBJ2-1
CASSEKRQISYNEQFF
TGTGCCAGCAGTGAAAAAAGACAAATCTCCTACAATGAGCAGTTCTTC
>NA|NA|TRBV2|TRBJ2-2
CARGREANTGELFF
TGTGCCAGGGGCAGGGAAGCGAACACCGGGGAGCTGTTTTTT
>few|TRBD2|TRBV4-2|TRBJ2-3
CASSRRSGGGTDTQYF
TGTGCCAGCAGCCGCCGCAGCGGGGGGGGCACAGATACGCAGTATTTT
>NA|TRBD1|TRBV19|TRBJ2-7
CASSRDREDEQYF
TGTGCCAGTAGCCGGGACAGGGAGGACGAGCAGTACTTC
>NA|TRBD1|TRBV7-3|TRBJ2-3
CASSIQGATDTQYF
TGTGCCAGCAGCATACAGGGGGCTACAGATACGCAGTATTTT
>NA|NA|TRBV19|TRBJ1-2
CASNGDYGYTF
TGTGCCAGTAATGGAGACTATGGCTACACCTTC
>few|TRBD1|TRBV7-8|TRBJ2-3
CASSSRDRSTDTQYF
TGTGCCAGCAGCTCCCGGGACAGGAGCACAGATACGCAGTATTTT
>NA|NA|TRBV5-6|TRBJ2-1
CASSLEAGEQFF
TGTGCCAGCAGCTTGGAAGCCGGTGAGCAGTTCTTC
>NA|NA|TRBV5-1|TRBJ2-3
CASSLVSGSTDTQYF
TGCGCCAGCAGCTTGGTAAGCGGATCCACAGATACGCAGTATTTT
>NA|NA|TRBV6-5|TRBJ1-1
CASISARVTEAFF
TGTGCCAGCATTTCAGCCAGGGTTACTGAAGCTTTCTTT
>NA|NA|TRBV7-9|TRBJ1-1
CASSLVGGITEAFF
TGTGCCAGCAGCTTAGTAGGCGGGATCACTGAAGCTTTCTTT
>once|TRBD2|TRBV5-8|TRBJ2-3
CASSPSGGPQDTQYF
TGTGCCAGCAGCCCTAGCGGGGGCCCCCAAGATACGCAGTATTTT
>NA|NA|TRBV29-1|TRBJ2-1
CSVVIDSLNEQFF
TGCAGCGTTGTCATAGACAGCCTAAATGAGCAGTTCTTC
>NA|TRBD1|TRBV7-6|TRBJ1-4
CASSSAGTGDEKLFF
TGTGCCAGCAGCTCTGCCGGGACAGGGGATGAAAAACTGTTTTTT
>once|TRBD1|TRBV6-5|TRBJ1-2
CASSPDRDYGYTF
TGTGCCAGCAGCCCCGACAGGGACTATGGCTACACCTTC
>NA|TRBD1|TRBV5-1|TRBJ1-5
CASSSGQGADQPQHF
TGCGCCAGCAGCAGCGGACAGGGGGCTGATCAGCCCCAGCATTTT
>few|NA|TRBV30|TRBJ2-7
CAWSARGDGEQYF
TGTGCCTGGAGTGCAAGGGGTGACGGCGAGCAGTACTTC
>NA|TRBD1|TRBV11-3|TRBJ1-6
CASSQQGDNSPLHF
TGTGCCAGCTCCCAACAGGGGGACAATTCACCCCTCCACTTT
>NA|NA|TRBV25-1|TRBJ2-7
CASSESLAGAYEQYF
TGTGCCAGCAGTGAATCCTTGGCCGGAGCCTACGAGCAGTACTTC
>NA|TRBD1|TRBV29-1|TRBJ2-7
CSVGQGAYEQYF
TGCAGCGTTGGACAGGGGGCCTACGAGCAGTACTTC
>NA|NA|TRBV6-5|TRBJ1-5
CASKRFSTPGQPQHF
TGTGCCAGCAAGAGGTTTTCCACGCCGGGTCAGCCCCAGCATTTT
>few|NA|TRBV5-6|TRBJ1-5
CASSRVDSNQPQHF
TGTGCCAGCAGCCGGGTGGATAGCAATCAGCCCCAGCATTTT
>NA|TRBD1|TRBV6-5|TRBJ1-2
CASSPDRDRGGYTF
TGTGCCAGCAGCCCTGACAGGGATCGAGGGGGCTACACCTTC
>NA|NA|TRBV2|TRBJ1-5
CASSELGRNGNQPQHF
TGTGCCAGCAGTGAATTGGGGAGGAACGGCAATCAGCCCCAGCATTTT
>few|TRBD2|TRBV7-8|TRBJ2-7
CASSLRARASGGSYEQYF
TGTGCCAGCAGCCTGCGGGCTCGGGCTAGCGGGGGCTCCTACGAGCAGTACTTC
>once|NA|TRBV6-6|TRBJ2-7
CASASGTSSYEQYF
TGTGCCAGCGCCTCTGGGACAAGTTCTTACGAGCAGTACTTC
>few|TRBD1|TRBV14|TRBJ2-7
CASSQDSGTAIYEQYF
TGTGCCAGCAGCCAAGATTCAGGGACAGCCATTTACGAGCAGTACTTC
>NA|NA|TRBV7-9|TRBJ2-1
CASSLDGPLRKQFF
TGTGCCAGCAGCTTAGATGGTCCGCTGAGGAAGCAGTTCTTC
>once|NA|TRBV9|TRBJ2-7
CASSVASENYEQYF
TGTGCCAGCAGCGTAGCCTCAGAAAACTACGAGCAGTACTTC
>NA|NA|TRBV5-1|TRBJ2-3
CASSEDQGDTQYF
TGCGCCAGCAGTGAGGACCAGGGTGATACGCAGTATTTT
>NA|NA|TRBV6-5|TRBJ1-6
CASSYSKRGNSPLHF
TGTGCCAGCAGTTACTCGAAAAGGGGAAATTCACCCCTCCACTTT
>NA|NA|TRBV30|TRBJ2-7
CAWKPGVWDEQYF
TGTGCCTGGAAACCAGGGGTCTGGGACGAGCAGTACTTC
>NA|NA|TRBV6-7|TRBJ2-2
CASSYSAASVGTGELFF
TGTGCCAGCAGTTACTCGGCGGCTAGCGTCGGCACCGGGGAGCTGTTTTTT
>few|TRBD2|TRBV6-6|TRBJ2-1
CASSYVAGVYNEQFF
TGTGCCAGCAGTTACGTAGCGGGGGTCTACAATGAGCAGTTCTTC
>NA|NA|TRBV6-1|TRBJ1-5
CASIGTLADQPQHF
TGTGCCAGCATCGGAACCTTAGCAGATCAGCCCCAGCATTTT
>NA|TRBD1|TRBV30|TRBJ1-5
CAWNRQGGYQPQHF
TGTGCCTGGAACAGACAGGGGGGGTATCAGCCCCAGCATTTT
>once|NA|TRBV6-5|TRBJ2-2
CASTPGVAGELFF
TGTGCCAGCACCCCGGGAGTTGCCGGGGAGCTGTTTTTT
>NA|TRBD2|TRBV25-1|TRBJ2-7
CASSARAGDSYEQYF
TGTGCCAGCAGTGCCAGGGCGGGGGACTCCTACGAGCAGTACTTC
>NA|TRBD1|TRBV19|TRBJ1-2
CATQRRTGNSYGYTF
TGTGCCACCCAGAGAAGGACAGGGAATTCCTATGGCTACACCTTC
>NA|NA|TRBV7-9|TRBJ2-7
CASSAGVLPYEQYF
TGTGCCAGCAGCGCAGGGGTGCTCCCCTACGAGCAGTACTTC